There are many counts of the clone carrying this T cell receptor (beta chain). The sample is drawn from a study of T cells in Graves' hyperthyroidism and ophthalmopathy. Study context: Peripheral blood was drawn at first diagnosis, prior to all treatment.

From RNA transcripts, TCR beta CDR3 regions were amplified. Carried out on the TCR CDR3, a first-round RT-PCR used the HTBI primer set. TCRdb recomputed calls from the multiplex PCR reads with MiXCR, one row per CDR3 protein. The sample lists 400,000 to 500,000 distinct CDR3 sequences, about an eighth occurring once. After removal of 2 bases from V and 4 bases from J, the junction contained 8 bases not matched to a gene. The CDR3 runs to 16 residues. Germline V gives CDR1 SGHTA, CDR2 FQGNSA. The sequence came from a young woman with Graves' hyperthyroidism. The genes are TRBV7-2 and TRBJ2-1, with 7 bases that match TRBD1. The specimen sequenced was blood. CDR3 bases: TGTGCCAGCAGCTTAACTCGGGACAGCAGATACAATGAGCAGTTCTTC. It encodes CASSLTRDSRYNEQFF.